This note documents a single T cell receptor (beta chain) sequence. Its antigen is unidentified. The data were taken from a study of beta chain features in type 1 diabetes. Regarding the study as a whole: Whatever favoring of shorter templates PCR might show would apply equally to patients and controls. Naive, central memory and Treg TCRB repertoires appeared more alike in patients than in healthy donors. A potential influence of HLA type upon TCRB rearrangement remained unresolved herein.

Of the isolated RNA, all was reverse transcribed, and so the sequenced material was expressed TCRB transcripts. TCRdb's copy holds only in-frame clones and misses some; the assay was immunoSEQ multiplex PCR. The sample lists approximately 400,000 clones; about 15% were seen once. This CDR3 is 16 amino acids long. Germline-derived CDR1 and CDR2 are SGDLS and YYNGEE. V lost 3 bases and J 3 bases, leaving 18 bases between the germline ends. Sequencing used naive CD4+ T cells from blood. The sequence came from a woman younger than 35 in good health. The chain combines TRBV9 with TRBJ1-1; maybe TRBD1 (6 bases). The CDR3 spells CASSGAQGAVDTEAFF. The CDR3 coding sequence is TGTGCCAGCAGCGGTGCACAGGGAGCCGTGGACACTGAAGCTTTCTTT.